Listed below are T cell receptor beta chains from one sample, sequenced in a study of T cells in Graves' hyperthyroidism and ophthalmopathy. A single record per CDR3 protein comes from TCRdb applying MiXCR to the multiplex PCR reads. The table records hundreds of thousands of distinct CDR3 sequences, roughly 50% of them present only once. Sequencing used peripheral blood or thyroid tissue (not recorded which). The source of these receptors is a young woman with Graves' hyperthyroidism. Each CDR3 is given with its conserved first and last residue. The D gene is left open where the match is weak. Only some rows state a clone size, as once, few, many or a class for expanded clones.

abundance: NA
d_gene: TRBD1
v_gene: TRBV7-2
j_gene: TRBJ2-7
CDR3nt: TGTGCCAGCAGCCAAGCTGACAGGGGGACCTACGAGCAGTACTTC
CDR3aa: CASSQADRGTYEQYF

abundance: NA
d_gene: NA
v_gene: TRBV20-1
j_gene: TRBJ2-7
CDR3nt: TGCAGTGCTAGGGGCCTCGAATACGAGCAGTACTTC
CDR3aa: CSARGLEYEQYF

abundance: few
d_gene: TRBD2
v_gene: TRBV7-2
j_gene: TRBJ2-7
CDR3nt: TGTGCCAGTAGCCAAGGGACTAGCGGGGGCTACGAGCAGTACTTC
CDR3aa: CASSQGTSGGYEQYF

abundance: many
d_gene: NA
v_gene: TRBV24-1
j_gene: TRBJ2-7
CDR3nt: TGTGCCACCAGCTCCTTGGCACAGCTGTACTTC
CDR3aa: CATSSLAQLYF

abundance: NA
d_gene: NA
v_gene: TRBV7-2
j_gene: TRBJ1-2
CDR3nt: TGCGCCAGCAGCAGTTATCCAGGGGCCTATGGCTACACCTTC
CDR3aa: CASSSYPGAYGYTF

abundance: NA
d_gene: NA
v_gene: TRBV27
j_gene: TRBJ1-5
CDR3nt: TGTGCCAGCCGAGTGTGGTCCCAATTATATAGCAATCAGCCCCAGCATTTT
CDR3aa: CASRVWSQLYSNQPQHF

abundance: few
d_gene: NA
v_gene: TRBV10-3
j_gene: TRBJ2-5
CDR3nt: TGTGCCAGCAGTGAACTTACAGGGTCAGGAGAGACCCAGTACTTC
CDR3aa: CASSELTGSGETQYF

abundance: NA
d_gene: NA
v_gene: TRBV24-1
j_gene: TRBJ1-4
CDR3nt: TGTGCCACCAGTGGAGGGGCTCGAGAAAAACTGTTTTTT
CDR3aa: CATSGGAREKLFF

abundance: once
d_gene: NA
v_gene: TRBV2
j_gene: TRBJ1-2
CDR3nt: TGTGCCAGCAGTTTGGGCAGCTTCCGTGGCTACACCTTC
CDR3aa: CASSLGSFRGYTF

abundance: many
d_gene: NA
v_gene: TRBV10-3
j_gene: TRBJ1-1
CDR3nt: TGTGCCATCACCCCGACAGGTGTAAGCACTGAAGCTTTCTTT
CDR3aa: CAITPTGVSTEAFF

abundance: NA
d_gene: TRBD1
v_gene: TRBV10-2
j_gene: TRBJ2-7
CDR3nt: TGCGCCAGCAGTGGGACGGGACAGCCGACCTACGAGCAGTACTTC
CDR3aa: CASSGTGQPTYEQYF

abundance: many
d_gene: NA
v_gene: TRBV7-2
j_gene: TRBJ1-5
CDR3nt: TGTGCCAGCAGCCCAACGGGGGGCAGGCAGCCCCAGCATTTT
CDR3aa: CASSPTGGRQPQHF

abundance: NA
d_gene: TRBD1
v_gene: TRBV2
j_gene: TRBJ2-2
CDR3nt: TGTGCCAGCAGCCAAGGAGACAGGGGGCGAGCCGGGGAGCTGTTTTTT
CDR3aa: CASSQGDRGRAGELFF

abundance: many
d_gene: TRBD1
v_gene: TRBV2
j_gene: TRBJ1-5
CDR3nt: TGTGCCAGCACTCTCCGGACAGGGGGCGGTCAGCCCCAGCATTTT
CDR3aa: CASTLRTGGGQPQHF

abundance: many
d_gene: NA
v_gene: TRBV24-1
j_gene: TRBJ2-5
CDR3nt: TGTGCCACCAGTGATCCCACCCAGGGACAAGAGACCCAGTACTTC
CDR3aa: CATSDPTQGQETQYF

abundance: NA
d_gene: TRBD1
v_gene: TRBV20-1
j_gene: TRBJ2-7
CDR3nt: TGCAGTGCTAGAGATTTGGGACAGGGGGCCTACGAGCAGTACTTC
CDR3aa: CSARDLGQGAYEQYF

abundance: NA
d_gene: NA
v_gene: TRBV4-1
j_gene: TRBJ2-5
CDR3nt: TGCGCCAGCAGCCAAGATCTGGGATCGTACCAAGAGACCCAGTACTTC
CDR3aa: CASSQDLGSYQETQYF

abundance: NA
d_gene: TRBD1
v_gene: TRBV29-1
j_gene: TRBJ1-2
CDR3nt: TGCAGCGTCGAACCGGGACAGCGGGCCTGGGGCTACACCTTC
CDR3aa: CSVEPGQRAWGYTF

abundance: few
d_gene: NA
v_gene: TRBV2
j_gene: TRBJ2-7
CDR3nt: TGTGCCAGCAGTGGCAGCGAGCCCTACGAGCAGTACTTC
CDR3aa: CASSGSEPYEQYF

abundance: NA
d_gene: NA
v_gene: TRBV9
j_gene: TRBJ1-5
CDR3nt: TGTGCCAGCGGCGACGGTATCGGCCAGGGCAATCAGCCCCAGCATTTT
CDR3aa: CASGDGIGQGNQPQHF

abundance: NA
d_gene: NA
v_gene: TRBV7-9
j_gene: TRBJ2-7
CDR3nt: TGTGCCAGCAGCTTAGAGGTCGGGCACCCCTACGAGCAGTACTTC
CDR3aa: CASSLEVGHPYEQYF

abundance: once
d_gene: NA
v_gene: TRBV15
j_gene: TRBJ2-7
CDR3nt: TGTGCCACCAGCAGAGGCCAGGGGACGGGCGAGCAGTACTTC
CDR3aa: CATSRGQGTGEQYF

abundance: NA
d_gene: NA
v_gene: TRBV7-9
j_gene: TRBJ1-4
CDR3nt: TGTGCCAGCAGCCGCCGCGGGGGAACTAATGAAAAACTGTTTTTT
CDR3aa: CASSRRGGTNEKLFF

abundance: few
d_gene: TRBD1
v_gene: TRBV20-1
j_gene: TRBJ1-5
CDR3nt: TGCAGTGCTTTCCCCCCGGGGACAGGGGAGGTATATCAGCCCCAGCATTTT
CDR3aa: CSAFPPGTGEVYQPQHF

abundance: NA
d_gene: TRBD1
v_gene: TRBV6-1
j_gene: TRBJ1-2
CDR3nt: TGTGCCAGCAGTCCCCCGACAGGGGGCAATGGCTACACCTTC
CDR3aa: CASSPPTGGNGYTF

abundance: NA
d_gene: NA
v_gene: TRBV7-3
j_gene: TRBJ2-7
CDR3nt: TGTGCCAGCGCCCCCCTCAGCGGGCAGGGACCAACCTACGAGCAGTACTTC
CDR3aa: CASAPLSGQGPTYEQYF

abundance: NA
d_gene: NA
v_gene: TRBV20-1
j_gene: TRBJ1-6
CDR3nt: TGCAGTGCTAGAGATGCATCAGGGAATTCACCCCTCCACTTT
CDR3aa: CSARDASGNSPLHF

abundance: NA
d_gene: NA
v_gene: TRBV7-8
j_gene: TRBJ2-5
CDR3nt: TGTGCCGAAAGGGCCTGGGAGAAGACCCAGTACTTC
CDR3aa: CAERAWEKTQYF

abundance: few
d_gene: TRBD1
v_gene: TRBV29-1
j_gene: TRBJ1-1
CDR3nt: TGCAGCGGGGACAGCATGAACACTGAAGCTTTCTTT
CDR3aa: CSGDSMNTEAFF

abundance: few
d_gene: NA
v_gene: TRBV7-2
j_gene: TRBJ1-5
CDR3nt: TGTGCCAGCAGCCCCTGGCTCGGGCGGTCTGATCAGCCCCAGCATTTT
CDR3aa: CASSPWLGRSDQPQHF

abundance: NA
d_gene: NA
v_gene: TRBV10-3
j_gene: TRBJ1-5
CDR3nt: TGTGCCATCAGTGACCCCATTGGGGTTAGCAAGCCCCAGCATTTT
CDR3aa: CAISDPIGVSKPQHF

abundance: few
d_gene: TRBD2
v_gene: TRBV6-5
j_gene: TRBJ2-5
CDR3nt: TGTGCCAGCAGTGATCCCCGACTAGCGGGAGTGGGAGAGACCCAGTACTTC
CDR3aa: CASSDPRLAGVGETQYF

abundance: NA
d_gene: TRBD2
v_gene: TRBV25-1
j_gene: TRBJ2-2
CDR3nt: TGTGCTAGACGGGCTAGCGGGAGGACCGGGGAGCTGTTTTTT
CDR3aa: CARRASGRTGELFF

abundance: NA
d_gene: NA
v_gene: TRBV10-3
j_gene: TRBJ1-2
CDR3nt: TGTGCCAGCAGTTACGGAAGAAATGGCTACACCTTC
CDR3aa: CASSYGRNGYTF

abundance: many
d_gene: TRBD1
v_gene: TRBV11-2
j_gene: TRBJ1-2
CDR3nt: TGTGCCAGCAGCGACGCCCTAGGACAGGACGGCTACACCTTC
CDR3aa: CASSDALGQDGYTF

abundance: NA
d_gene: NA
v_gene: TRBV12-3/TRBV12-4
j_gene: TRBJ2-7
CDR3nt: TGTGCCAGCAGTGAATTCGGGGTCAGCTCCTACGAGCAGTACTTC
CDR3aa: CASSEFGVSSYEQYF

abundance: few
d_gene: NA
v_gene: TRBV3-1
j_gene: TRBJ1-1
CDR3nt: TGTGCCAGCAGCTCCGTCGGGGGAACTTTCTTT
CDR3aa: CASSSVGGTFF

abundance: NA
d_gene: TRBD1
v_gene: TRBV6-2/TRBV6-3
j_gene: TRBJ2-1
CDR3nt: TGTGCCAGCAGTCGAGGGACAGACTCCTACAATGAGCAGTTCTTC
CDR3aa: CASSRGTDSYNEQFF

abundance: few
d_gene: TRBD2
v_gene: TRBV6-2/TRBV6-3
j_gene: TRBJ2-2
CDR3nt: TGTGCCAGCAAACGGGGGAGGGCGAACACCGGGGAGCTGTTTTTT
CDR3aa: CASKRGRANTGELFF

abundance: NA
d_gene: NA
v_gene: TRBV19
j_gene: TRBJ1-3
CDR3nt: TGTGCCAGTAGCTCGGACGGACCGTTTGGAAACACCATATATTTT
CDR3aa: CASSSDGPFGNTIYF

abundance: few
d_gene: NA
v_gene: TRBV14
j_gene: TRBJ2-7
CDR3nt: TGTGCCAGCAGTCTGCAGGTTTACGAGCAGTACTTC
CDR3aa: CASSLQVYEQYF

abundance: NA
d_gene: NA
v_gene: TRBV11-2
j_gene: TRBJ2-2
CDR3nt: TGTGCCAGCAGTGAAGTAGGGGGAACCGGGGAGCTGTTTTTT
CDR3aa: CASSEVGGTGELFF

abundance: NA
d_gene: TRBD1
v_gene: TRBV19
j_gene: TRBJ1-1
CDR3nt: TGTGCCAGTAGTAACAGGGGTAGGAGCACTGAAGCTTTCTTT
CDR3aa: CASSNRGRSTEAFF

abundance: few
d_gene: NA
v_gene: TRBV6-6
j_gene: TRBJ1-1
CDR3nt: TGTGCCAGCAGTGATTACCGGGGGACTGAAGCTTTCTTT
CDR3aa: CASSDYRGTEAFF

abundance: NA
d_gene: TRBD1
v_gene: TRBV24-1
j_gene: TRBJ1-2
CDR3nt: TGTGCCACCAGTGACCATAGACAGGGGCGCTCGGACTATGGCTACACCTTC
CDR3aa: CATSDHRQGRSDYGYTF

abundance: few
d_gene: NA
v_gene: TRBV7-9
j_gene: TRBJ1-1
CDR3nt: TGTGCCAGCAGTTCCTCAATTGGGACTGCCGGTGAAGCTTTCTTT
CDR3aa: CASSSSIGTAGEAFF

abundance: NA
d_gene: NA
v_gene: TRBV20-1
j_gene: TRBJ2-5
CDR3nt: TGCAGTGCTAGTCGGCCCGGACAAGAGACCCAGTACTTC
CDR3aa: CSASRPGQETQYF

abundance: few
d_gene: NA
v_gene: TRBV2
j_gene: TRBJ2-2
CDR3nt: TGTGCCAGCAATCACCGGGACTCCGGCGGGGAGCTGTTTTTT
CDR3aa: CASNHRDSGGELFF

abundance: NA
d_gene: NA
v_gene: TRBV29-1
j_gene: TRBJ2-2
CDR3nt: TGCAGCGTTCAGGGCGGGGAGCTGTTTTTT
CDR3aa: CSVQGGELFF

abundance: few
d_gene: TRBD1
v_gene: TRBV25-1
j_gene: TRBJ2-5
CDR3nt: TGTGCCCCAACAGGGGGCAGCGAGACCCAGTACTTC
CDR3aa: CAPTGGSETQYF

abundance: many
d_gene: NA
v_gene: TRBV7-7
j_gene: TRBJ2-7
CDR3nt: TGTGCTAGCCAGTCCGGGCCCCTTGACGAGCAGTACTTC
CDR3aa: CASQSGPLDEQYF

abundance: NA
d_gene: TRBD1
v_gene: TRBV29-1
j_gene: TRBJ1-4
CDR3nt: TGCAGCAGCGAACAGGGGCAGATCGATGAAAAACTGTTTTTT
CDR3aa: CSSEQGQIDEKLFF

abundance: NA
d_gene: NA
v_gene: TRBV6-5
j_gene: TRBJ2-6
CDR3nt: TGTGCCAGCAGTTACGCAGGGTACGGGGCCAACGTCCTGACTTTC
CDR3aa: CASSYAGYGANVLTF

abundance: NA
d_gene: TRBD1
v_gene: TRBV12-3/TRBV12-4
j_gene: TRBJ1-5
CDR3nt: TGTGCCAGCAGCAGGGGGACAGGGTCCCATCAGCCCCAGCATTTT
CDR3aa: CASSRGTGSHQPQHF

abundance: few
d_gene: TRBD1
v_gene: TRBV7-9
j_gene: TRBJ1-5
CDR3nt: TGTGCCAGCAGCGAGGACAGGGGATTACAGCCCCAGCATTTT
CDR3aa: CASSEDRGLQPQHF